The clone carrying this T cell receptor beta chain was counted only a few times. The data derive from a study of T cells of healthy individuals. Each CDR3 protein gets one entry after TCRdb re-called the 5' RACE reads with MiXCR. The repertoire holds about 96,000 distinct CDR3 sequences, with approximately 15% as singletons. Germline lookup yields CDR1 MDHEN and CDR2 SYDVKM. The CDR3 sequence is 14 residues long. The germline V and J ends were trimmed by 6 bases and 6 bases, with 16 bases remaining between them. The chain is built from TRBV28 and TRBJ2-3, with a weak D call TRBD1 (6 bases). The sequence was collected from a human donor in good health. CDR3 amino acids: CASRPTGIGDTQYF. The DNA for the CDR3 is TGTGCCAGCAGACCGACAGGCATAGGCGATACGCAGTATTTT.